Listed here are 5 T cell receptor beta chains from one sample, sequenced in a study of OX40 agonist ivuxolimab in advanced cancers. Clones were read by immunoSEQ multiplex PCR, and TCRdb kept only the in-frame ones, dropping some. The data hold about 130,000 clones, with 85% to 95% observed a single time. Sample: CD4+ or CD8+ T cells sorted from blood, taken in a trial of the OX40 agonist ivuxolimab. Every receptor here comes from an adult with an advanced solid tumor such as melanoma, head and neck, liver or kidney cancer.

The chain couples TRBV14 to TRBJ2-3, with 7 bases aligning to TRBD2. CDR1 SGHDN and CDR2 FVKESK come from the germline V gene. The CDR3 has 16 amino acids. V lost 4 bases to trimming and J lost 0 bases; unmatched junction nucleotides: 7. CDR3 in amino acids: CASSLRPGLSTDTQYF. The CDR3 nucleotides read TGTGCCAGCAGCCTGAGACCGGGACTAAGCACAGATACGCAGTATTTT. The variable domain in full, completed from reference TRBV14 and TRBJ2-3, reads EAGVTQFPSHSVIEKGQTVTLRCDPISGHDNLYWYRRVMGKEIKFLLHFVKESKQDESGMPNNRFLAERTGGTYSTLKVQPAELEDSGVYFCASSLRPGLSTDTQYFGPGTRLTVL.

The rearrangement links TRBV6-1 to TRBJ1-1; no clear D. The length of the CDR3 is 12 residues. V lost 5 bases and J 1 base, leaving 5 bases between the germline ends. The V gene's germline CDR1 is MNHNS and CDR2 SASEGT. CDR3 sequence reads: CASSPPNTEAFF. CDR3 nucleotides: TGTGCCAGCAGTCCCCCGAACACTGAAGCTTTCTTT.

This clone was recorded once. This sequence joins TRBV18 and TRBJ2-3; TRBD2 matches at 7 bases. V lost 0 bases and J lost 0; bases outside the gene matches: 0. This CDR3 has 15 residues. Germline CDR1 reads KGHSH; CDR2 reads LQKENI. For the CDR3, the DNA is TGTGCCAGCTCACCACCTAGCGGGAGCACAGATACGCAGTATTTT. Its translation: CASSPPSGSTDTQYF.

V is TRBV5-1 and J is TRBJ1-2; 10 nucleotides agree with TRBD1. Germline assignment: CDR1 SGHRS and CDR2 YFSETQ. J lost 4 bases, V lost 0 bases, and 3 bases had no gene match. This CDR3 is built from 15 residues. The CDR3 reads CASSLGDRGAYGYTF. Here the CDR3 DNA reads TGCGCCAGCAGCTTGGGGGACAGGGGCGCCTATGGCTACACCTTC. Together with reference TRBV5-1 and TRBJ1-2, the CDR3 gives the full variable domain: KAGVTQTPRYLIKTRGQQVTLSCSPISGHRSVSWYQQTPGQGLQFLFEYFSETQRNKGNFPGRFSGRQFSNSRSEMNVSTLELGDSALYLCASSLGDRGAYGYTFGSGTRLTVV.

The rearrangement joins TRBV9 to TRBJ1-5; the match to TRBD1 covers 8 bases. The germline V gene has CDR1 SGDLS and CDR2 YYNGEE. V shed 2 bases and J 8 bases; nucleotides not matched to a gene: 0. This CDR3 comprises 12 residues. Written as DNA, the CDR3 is TGTGCCAGCAGCGTGACAGGGGAGCCCCAGCATTTT. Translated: CASSVTGEPQHF.